The next 30 T cell receptor beta chains were all read from a single sample in a study of blood T cell repertoires in COVID-19. The data were produced by immunoSEQ multiplex PCR, yet TCRdb's version contains in-frame clones alone and is incomplete. Among 220,000 or so clones listed, 86% were seen once. The sample taken for sequencing was peripheral blood. The receptor set was obtained from a woman in her forties or fifties with COVID-19, enrolled during active disease.

This clone was observed a handful of times. The V gene is TRBV7-2, the J gene TRBJ1-6; D unclear. The length of the CDR3 is 16 residues. The V end lost 0 bases, the J end lost 9 bases, and 15 bases lay between the germline ends. Per the germline V gene, CDR1 is SGHTA and CDR2 is FQGNSA. The CDR3 spells CASSLALHYSRSPLHF. DNA of the CDR3: TGTGCCAGCAGCTTAGCGCTACACTACTCACGTTCACCCCTCCACTTT. Variable domain in full (rest from reference TRBV7-2 and TRBJ1-6): GAGVSQSPSNKVTEKGKDVELRCDPISGHTALYWYRQSLGQGLEFLIYFQGNSAPDKSGLPSDRFSAERTGGSVSTLTIQRTQQEDSAVYLCASSLALHYSRSPLHFGNGTRLTVT.

This clone was counted a few times. The V call is TRBV10-3, the J call TRBJ2-1, with 11 bases fitting TRBD1. V shed 2 bases and J 12 bases; nucleotides not matched to a gene: 9. This CDR3 is built from 15 residues. The germline gives CDR1 ENHRY, CDR2 SYGVKD. The CDR3 sequence is CAISEVRTGGTRQFF. The CDR3 DNA sequence: TGTGCCATCAGTGAGGTTAGGACAGGGGGCACCCGGCAGTTCTTC.

The chain recombines TRBV9 with TRBJ1-4; perhaps TRBD1 as D (5 bases). From germline, CDR1 is SGDLS and CDR2 YYNGEE. This CDR3 has 15 residues. V lost 0 bases and J lost 8, with 14 bases in between. CDR3 loop: CASSVGGRVEEKLFF. Here the CDR3 DNA reads TGTGCCAGCAGCGTAGGGGGCAGGGTTGAGGAAAAACTGTTTTTT.

The V and J genes are TRBV13 and TRBJ1-1, with 12 bases identical to TRBD1. This CDR3 comprises 17 residues. Germline-derived CDR1 and CDR2 are PRHDT and FYEKMQ (reference sequence). J gave up 3 bases and V 5 bases, and 10 bases lay outside the gene matches. CDR3 protein: CASSPTGTGGIYTEAFF. CDR3 in DNA: TGTGCCAGCAGCCCGACTGGGACAGGGGGCATATACACTGAAGCTTTCTTT.

The rearrangement links TRBV4-3 to TRBJ2-1; D gene unclear. This CDR3 has 15 amino acids. In germline, CDR1 is LGHNA, CDR2 YSLEER. Trimming took 4 bases from V and 8 from J, leaving 18 bases between them. DNA of the CDR3: TGCGCCAGCAGCCTGACCCTCCAGGTATTGGATGAGCAGTTCTTC. Its translation is CASSLTLQVLDEQFF.

The chain joins TRBV9 to TRBJ2-3, with D hard to call. Germline loops: CDR1 SGDLS, CDR2 YYNGEE. This CDR3 is 17 amino acids long. With 0 bases removed from V and 1 base from J, the gap between germline ends came to 15 bases. The CDR3 sequence is CASSVGPQRRGTDTQYF. CDR3 in DNA: TGTGCCAGCAGCGTAGGGCCCCAGCGCCGCGGCACAGATACGCAGTATTTT.

This clone was recorded only once. The chain has TRBV6-5 and TRBJ1-5, with 9 bases matching TRBD1. After removal of 3 bases from V and 7 bases from J, the junction contained 4 bases not matched to a gene. Germline values: CDR1 MNHEY, CDR2 SVGAGI. CDR3 length: 14 amino acids. The DNA of the CDR3 is TGTGCCAGCAGTTATACAGGGGGCGGACAGCCCCAGCATTTT. It encodes CASSYTGGGQPQHF.

The J gene is TRBJ2-1, the V gene TRBV3-1 (or the pseudogene TRBV3-2); TRBD2 is a possible D gene (6 bases). The CDR3 is 16 amino acids. The germline CDR1 and CDR2 sequences are LGHDT and YNNKEL (reference sequence). V dropped 0 bases and J dropped 10 bases, with 19 bases sitting between them. The CDR3, as DNA: TGTGCCAGCAGCCAAGATAACTTCCGGGGGACGGGGGAGCAGTTCTTC. Its translation is CASSQDNFRGTGEQFF.

V is TRBV3-1 (or the pseudogene TRBV3-2) and J is TRBJ2-3, with 9 bases matching TRBD2. Trimming removed 1 base from V and 7 bases from J; junction bases left unmatched: 6. There are 15 residues in the CDR3. CDR1 and CDR2 from the germline V gene are LGHDT and YNNKEL (reference sequence). CDR3 sequence reads: CASSQGGAGGNTQYF. CDR3 DNA sequence: TGTGCCAGCAGCCAAGGCGGAGCGGGGGGAAATACGCAGTATTTT.

The V and J genes are TRBV7-2 and TRBJ2-7; 9 nucleotides line up with TRBD1. V gave up 5 bases and J gave up 7 bases; unmatched junction bases: 15. CDR3 length: 16 residues. The germline V gene encodes CDR1 SGHTA and CDR2 FQGNSA. The CDR3 DNA sequence: TGTGCCAGCAGCGAAGGGACAGGGATCCCAGCGTTGGAGCAGTACTTC. It is translated as CASSEGTGIPALEQYF.

This chain connects TRBV19 to TRBJ2-1; the D is unclear. In germline, CDR1 is LNHDA, CDR2 SQIVND (reference sequence). The length of the CDR3 is 12 residues. Trimming took 7 bases from V and 6 from J, leaving 10 bases between them. DNA for the CDR3: TGTGCCAGTACCCCTCTACTCAATGAGCAGTTCTTC. Translation: CASTPLLNEQFF.

The rearrangement uses TRBV19 and TRBJ2-1; 9 bases line up with TRBD1. V trimming: 3 bases; J trimming: 1 base; junction bases outside the gene matches: 1. This CDR3 is 15 amino acids long. The germline V gene encodes CDR1 LNHDA and CDR2 SQIVND (reference sequence). This CDR3 is CASSIGQGSYNEQFF. DNA for the CDR3: TGTGCCAGTAGTATTGGACAGGGGTCCTACAATGAGCAGTTCTTC.

The chain combines TRBV19 with TRBJ1-2, with D perhaps TRBD1 (6 bases). The germline V gene encodes CDR1 LNHDA and CDR2 SQIVND (reference sequence). Trimming pared 5 bases from V and 4 bases from J, leaving 8 bases between. The CDR3 covers 12 residues. CDR3 region: CASSPGVYGYTF. The CDR3 DNA is TGTGCCAGTAGTCCAGGGGTCTATGGCTACACCTTC.

CDR3 sequence reads: CASSSTDRPFYGYTF. For the CDR3, the DNA is TGTGCCAGCAGCTCGACCGACAGGCCGTTCTATGGCTACACCTTC. The rearrangement uses TRBV11-3 and TRBJ1-2, with a tentative D call TRBD1 (6 bases). CDR3 size: 15 residues. V was cut by 4 bases and J by 4 bases, with 16 bases left in between. CDR1 is SGHNT, CDR2 YENEEA, per germline. The entire variable domain, with the rest obtained from reference TRBV11-3 and TRBJ1-2, is as follows: EAGVVQSPRYKIIEKKQPVAFWCNPISGHNTLYWYLQNLGQGPELLIRYENEEAVDDSQLPKDRFSAERLKGVDSTLKIQPAELGDSAVYLCASSSTDRPFYGYTFGSGTRLTVV.

The V call is TRBV5-1, the J call TRBJ2-2; maybe TRBD1 (6 bases). There are 15 residues in the CDR3. The V gene's germline CDR1 is SGHRS and CDR2 YFSETQ. Trimming took 5 bases from V and 4 from J, leaving 15 bases between them. Here the CDR3 reads CASRFVRDTTGELFF. CDR3 bases: TGCGCCAGCAGATTCGTCCGGGACACCACCGGGGAGCTGTTTTTT.

In regard to this clone: Within the sample, other DNA sequences also encode this same CDR3. V and J are TRBV19 and TRBJ2-3, with D hard to call. The germline V gene encodes CDR1 LNHDA and CDR2 SQIVND (reference sequence). The CDR3 extends over 11 amino acids. V was cut by 5 bases and J by 4 bases, with 4 bases left in between. This CDR3 is CASSLSDTQYF. The CDR3 DNA is TGTGCCAGTAGTCTATCAGATACGCAGTATTTT.

The chain links TRBV21-1 to TRBJ1-6; TRBD1 is the table's D call and was not checked against the DNA. TRBV21-1 is flagged as a pseudogene. The CDR3 extends over 17 amino acids. CDR3 protein: CASSKPSPWDRAKALHF. The DNA for the CDR3 is TGTGCCAGCAGCAAACCTTCGCCCTGGGACAGGGCTAAGGCCCTCCACTTT.

V and J are TRBV7-2 and TRBJ2-2; 8 bases fit TRBD1. CDR3 length: 14 amino acids. V was pared by 4 bases and J by 4 bases, with 2 bases of the junction left unmatched. The germline V gene encodes CDR1 SGHTA and CDR2 FQGNSA. The CDR3 nucleotides read TGTGCCAGCAGCTGGGACAGGAGCACCGGGGAGCTGTTTTTT. Protein sequence: CASSWDRSTGELFF.

A single count supports this clone. The chain carries TRBV7-6 and TRBJ2-1; tentatively, D is TRBD1 (6 bases). The germline V and J ends were trimmed by 3 bases and 5 bases, with 14 bases remaining between them. In germline, CDR1 is SGHVS, CDR2 FNYEAQ. The CDR3 spans 15 residues. This chain's CDR3 is CASSFTQGPHNEQFF. CDR3 sequence (DNA): TGTGCCAGCAGCTTCACACAGGGCCCTCACAATGAGCAGTTCTTC.

V usage is TRBV5-1 and J usage is TRBJ2-1, with 9 nucleotides matching TRBD2. Germline loops: CDR1 SGHRS, CDR2 YFSETQ. This CDR3 has 16 amino acids. Trimming took 4 bases from V and 4 from J; bases not matched to a gene: 9. The CDR3 nucleotides are TGCGCCAGCAGCATCGGACTAGCGTTAGATTACAATGAGCAGTTCTTC. This encodes CASSIGLALDYNEQFF.

The chain is built from TRBV4-1 and TRBJ1-4; TRBD1 aligns across 7 bases. The CDR3 has 14 residues. V trimming: 3 bases; J trimming: 7 bases; junction bases outside the gene matches: 5. Germline loops: CDR1 MGHRA, CDR2 YSYEKL. The CDR3 is CASSHDRAGEKLFF. The CDR3 bases are TGCGCCAGCAGCCACGACAGGGCGGGTGAAAAACTGTTTTTT.

This clone came up a few times. V usage is TRBV27 and J usage is TRBJ1-3, with a weak D call TRBD1 (6 bases). The CDR3 extends over 16 amino acids. Germline values: CDR1 MNHEY, CDR2 SMNVEV (reference sequence). Trimming pared 5 bases from V and 4 bases from J, leaving 18 bases between. The CDR3 here is CASSPYLQGTGNTIYF. As DNA, the CDR3 is TGTGCCAGCAGTCCATACCTACAGGGAACGGGAAACACCATATATTTT.

The rearrangement uses TRBV11-2 and TRBJ2-7; 8 bases fit TRBD1. There are 18 residues in the CDR3. Germline CDR1 reads SGHAT; CDR2 reads FQNNGV. With 2 bases clipped from V and 0 bases from J, the junction kept 12 bases outside the gene matches. This chain's CDR3 is CASSLKSGTGTLSYEQYF. DNA for the CDR3: TGTGCCAGCAGCTTAAAGAGTGGGACAGGAACCCTCTCCTACGAGCAGTACTTC.

The rearrangement uses TRBV10-1 and TRBJ2-1; perhaps TRBD1 as D (7 bases). The CDR3 extends over 14 amino acids. V was shortened by 6 bases and J by 10 bases, with 19 bases between the two germline ends. CDR1 and CDR2 (germline): WNHNN, SYGVQD (reference sequence). The CDR3 DNA is TGCGCCAGCAGGGAGGGGGCTAACAGGGGAGAGCAGTTCTTC. It codes for CASREGANRGEQFF.

The chain employs TRBV28 and TRBJ2-7; possible D gene TRBD1, 6 bases. The germline V gene has CDR1 MDHEN and CDR2 SYDVKM. The length of the CDR3 is 17 residues. Trimming shortened V by 3 bases and J by 0 bases, and 18 bases separated the two germline ends. The DNA for the CDR3 is TGTGCCAGCAGTTTGGACAGCCCAGGTCGAAGCTCCTACGAGCAGTACTTC. Its protein product is CASSLDSPGRSSYEQYF.

The V call is TRBV27, the J call TRBJ1-6; the D gene is possibly TRBD1 (6 bases). CDR1 is MNHEY and CDR2 is SMNVEV in the germline V gene (reference sequence). The V gene lost 6 bases and the J gene lost 0 bases, with 15 bases spanning the gap. The CDR3 loop spans 17 amino acids. CDR3 bases: TGTGCCAGCAGCCCCCGGGACACATACTCCTATAATTCACCCCTCCACTTT. This codes for CASSPRDTYSYNSPLHF.

The rearrangement links TRBV28 to TRBJ1-5; TRBD1 aligns across 7 bases. Germline CDR1 reads MDHEN; CDR2 reads SYDVKM. The CDR3 loop spans 17 amino acids. With V trimmed by 3 bases and J by 0 bases, 8 bases remained unmatched. CDR3 loop: CASSFSRGSNSNQPQHF. DNA for the CDR3: TGTGCCAGCAGTTTTTCCAGGGGGTCTAATAGCAATCAGCCCCAGCATTTT.

The chain joins TRBV19 to TRBJ2-2, with 7 bases aligning to TRBD1. V was pared by 3 bases and J by 3 bases, with 4 bases of the junction left unmatched. This CDR3 contains 15 residues. Germline V gene data show CDR1 as LNHDA and CDR2 as SQIVND (reference sequence). CDR3 in amino acids: CASSMGTVYTGELFF. Here the CDR3 DNA reads TGTGCCAGTAGTATGGGGACAGTATACACCGGGGAGCTGTTTTTT.

This chain uses TRBV29-1 with TRBJ2-5, with TRBD2 matching over 10 bases. The V segment lost 5 bases and the J segment 5 bases; nucleotides outside the gene matches: 5. The CDR3 runs to 13 residues. CDR1 and CDR2 (germline): SQVTM, ANQGSEA. The CDR3 DNA reads as TGCAGCGTTCTAGCGGGGGCGGGGGAGACCCAGTACTTC. Translation: CSVLAGAGETQYF.

V and J are TRBV4-1 and TRBJ2-2, with D possibly being TRBD2 (5 bases). Germline loops: CDR1 MGHRA, CDR2 YSYEKL. This CDR3 is built from 16 residues. The V end lost 3 bases, the J end lost 1 base, and 12 bases lay between the germline ends. The CDR3 here is CASSQPLAGNTGELFF. The CDR3 bases are TGCGCCAGCAGCCAGCCCCTAGCCGGGAACACCGGGGAGCTGTTTTTT.